This T cell receptor beta chain was observed in a study of beta chain features in type 1 diabetes. Study outcomes and limitations: TCRB repertoires of naive, central memory and Treg cells appeared more similar among patients than among healthy donors. Shorter templates might be favored by PCR, and equally so in patients and in controls. Type 1 diabetes patients had moderately but significantly shorter TCRB CDR3s in all four CD4+ subsets. In these data, an HLA type influence on TCRB rearrangement remained unresolved.

On this clone: As yet, its antigen is unknown.

Investigators reverse transcribed all isolated RNA, so they sequenced expressed TCRB transcripts. Stem cell-like memory T cell samples came in at an average of about 1 million reads. Sequencing was performed with immunoSEQ multiplex PCR; in TCRdb, only in-frame clones are kept and a portion is missing. The sample lists fewer than 18,000 clones; 70% to 80% were seen once. This CDR3 is built from 13 residues. Germline CDR1 MNHNY, CDR2 SVGAGI (reference sequence). The V segment lost 7 bases and the J segment 9 bases; nucleotides outside the gene matches: 9. The specimen was stem cell memory CD4+ T cells from blood. The source of this sequence is a woman aged 18-30 years with type 1 diabetes. The chain is built from TRBV6-6 and TRBJ1-5, with 7 positions matching TRBD1. Here the CDR3 DNA reads TGTGCCAGCATCGGGACAGACCGTGGGCCCCAGCATTTT. Protein product: CASIGTDRGPQHF.